The 8 T cell receptor beta chains below come from one sample, sequenced in a study of T cells in Graves' hyperthyroidism and ophthalmopathy. RNA transcripts were the template for amplifying TCR beta CDR3 regions. The primer set for the first-round RT-PCR of the TCR CDR3 was HTBI. Via MiXCR, TCRdb re-called the multiplex PCR reads, giving one row per CDR3 protein. Here the sample spans 600,000 or so distinct CDR3 sequences, about 14% being singletons. The sequenced sample was blood. These receptors were taken from a woman younger than 35 with Graves' ophthalmopathy.

This clonotype was detected many times. J is TRBJ1-6 and V is TRBV20-1; no reliable D call. The ends were cut back, 0 bases at V and 7 bases at J, with 16 bases in the middle. The CDR3 has 16 residues. Germline loops: CDR1 DFQATT, CDR2 SNEGSKA (reference sequence). CDR3 residues: CSARDPGGQINSPLHF. The CDR3 DNA reads as TGCAGTGCTAGAGATCCTGGAGGGCAGATAAATTCACCCCTCCACTTT.

The chain has TRBV10-3 and TRBJ2-7; D gene unclear. V lost 1 base and J 6 bases, leaving 7 bases between the germline ends. CDR1 and CDR2 from the germline V gene are ENHRY and SYGVKD. CDR3 length: 12 residues. CDR3 nucleotide sequence: TGTGCCATCAGTGAGTTGTCTAGCGAGCAGTACTTC. Protein sequence: CAISELSSEQYF.

Concerning this clonotype itself: A read error may be the cause here, since a much bigger clone is one base away. The chain employs TRBV12-5 and TRBJ2-5, with 9 bases that match TRBD1. The trim removed 4 bases at V and 4 bases at J, leaving 7 bases unmatched. The germline gives CDR1 LGHNT, CDR2 FRNRAP. This CDR3 has 15 residues. CDR3: CASGSATGGLETQYF. CDR3 DNA sequence: TGTGCTAGTGGTTCGGCGACAGGGGGTCTAGAGACCCAGTACTTC. The whole variable domain, remainder taken from reference TRBV12-5 and TRBJ2-5, is DARVTQTPRHKVTEMGQEVTMRCQPILGHNTVFWYRQTMMQGLELLAYFRNRAPLDDSGMPKDRFSAEMPDATLATLKIQPSEPRDSAVYFCASGSATGGLETQYFGPGTRLLVL.

A few counts support this clonotype. The V call is TRBV20-1, the J call TRBJ2-3; TRBD2 matches 7 bases. The CDR3 extends over 14 amino acids. Germline-derived CDR1 and CDR2 are DFQATT and SNEGSKA (reference sequence). V shed 3 bases, J shed 5 bases, and the junction held 8 bases outside the gene matches. Here the CDR3 reads CSASWGRAGDTQYF. CDR3 bases: TGCAGTGCTAGCTGGGGGAGGGCCGGAGATACGCAGTATTTT.

As to this clonotype: This may be a read error: a much more frequent sequence differs by one nucleotide. The CDR3 sequence is CASSGDRGSNEQFF. CDR3 bases: TGTGCCAGCAGCGGTGACAGGGGTTCCAATGAGCAGTTCTTC. The gene calls are TRBV9 and TRBJ2-1, with 8 bases that match TRBD1. Germline assignment: CDR1 SGDLS and CDR2 YYNGEE. Trimming took 3 bases from V and 6 from J; bases not matched to a gene: 5. The CDR3 is 14 amino acids.

This clonotype was found many times. The chain combines TRBV7-8 with TRBJ2-1, with 10 bases matching TRBD2. Per germline, CDR1 SGHVS and CDR2 FQNEAQ. The V segment lost 3 bases and the J segment 5 bases; nucleotides outside the gene matches: 10. This CDR3 comprises 17 residues. CDR3 in DNA: TGTGCCAGCAGCTTCACAACTCGACTAGCGGGCCACAATGAGCAGTTCTTC. It translates to CASSFTTRLAGHNEQFF.

This clonotype was counted only a few times. The V and J genes are TRBV2 and TRBJ1-3; D gene ambiguous. With 4 bases removed from V and 4 bases from J, the gap between germline ends came to 5 bases. The CDR3 totals 12 residues. From germline, CDR1 is SNHLY and CDR2 FYNNEI. CDR3: CASSVGGNTIYF. DNA of the CDR3: TGTGCCAGCAGTGTCGGCGGAAACACCATATATTTT.

This clonotype was counted only a few times. The chain couples TRBV7-2 to TRBJ1-6; D gene unclear. This CDR3 is built from 15 residues. V shed 1 base and J shed 12 bases, with 16 bases lying between them. Germline CDR1 and CDR2: SGHTA and FQGNSA. CDR3 in DNA: TGTGCCAGCAGCTTAGGTGGAGAAAGTGGCTTACCCCTCCACTTT. It translates to CASSLGGESGLPLHF.